This is a list of T cell receptor beta chains from one sample in a study of cytomegalovirus exposure and HLA in healthy donors. The data were produced by immunoSEQ multiplex PCR, yet TCRdb's version contains in-frame clones alone and is incomplete. The data hold approximately 200,000 clones, with over 75% observed a single time. The sequenced material came from PBMCs. These receptors were collected from a woman aged 50 to 65 in good health and CMV-seronegative. The CDR3 runs from the conserved cysteine through the conserved F or W. The D gene is left open where the match is weak. Rows may omit the clone size; those that give it use once, few, many or a size class.

j_call v_call d_call clone_size cdr3_nt cdr3_aa
TRBJ1-4 TRBV6-1 TRBD1 . TGTGCCAGCAGTGAAGGGACAGGGGCTAATGAAAAACTGTTTTTT CASSEGTGANEKLFF
TRBJ2-3 TRBV6-5 TRBD2 . TGTGCCAGCAGGGGATACAGCGGGGTGGCAGATACGCAGTATTTT CASRGYSGVADTQYF
TRBJ2-1 TRBV19 . . TGTGCCAGTCGGACTTCCTGGAGCTCCTACAATGAGCAGTTCTTC CASRTSWSSYNEQFF
TRBJ2-5 TRBV5-6 TRBD1 . TGTGCCAGCAGCTTGGGAGGGACAGGCCAAGAGACCCAGTACTTC CASSLGGTGQETQYF
TRBJ1-6 TRBV28 . . TGTGCCAGCAGCCCTGACAGGCGCAATAATTCACCCCTCCACTTT CASSPDRRNNSPLHF
TRBJ2-5 TRBV14 TRBD2 once TGTGCCAGCAGCCGGGGACTAGCGGGAGGAGAGACCCAGTACTTC CASSRGLAGGETQYF
TRBJ1-1 TRBV18 . . TGTGCCAGCTCACGTGTAGACCAGGGGACTGAAGCTTTCTTT CASSRVDQGTEAFF
TRBJ2-2 TRBV7-2 TRBD2 once TGTGCCAGCAGCCTCGGGGGGACGAACACCGGGGAGCTGTTTTTT CASSLGGTNTGELFF
TRBJ1-1 TRBV6-1 TRBD1 . TGTGCCAGCACTCGACAGGGGGCAGTTGAAGCTTTCTTT CASTRQGAVEAFF
TRBJ2-7 TRBV6-6 TRBD1 . TGTGCCAGCAGTTACTCGCTCCGACAGGGGGGGTACGAGCAGTACTTC CASSYSLRQGGYEQYF
TRBJ2-2 TRBV30 . . TGTGCCTGGACCCCGGGACTCCTTTCCGGGGAGCTGTTTTTT CAWTPGLLSGELFF
TRBJ2-7 TRBV6-1 TRBD1 . TGTGCCAGCAGTGAAGGACAGGGGGCTTACGAGCAGTACTTC CASSEGQGAYEQYF
TRBJ1-5 TRBV7-9 . . TGTGCCAGCAGCCGGGCGACGGGGAATCAGCCCCAGCATTTT CASSRATGNQPQHF
TRBJ2-2 TRBV7-9 . . TGTTCCAGCAGCTTAGTGAGCACCTCCCCCGGGGAGCTGTTTTTT CSSSLVSTSPGELFF
TRBJ2-7 TRBV7-6 TRBD1 . TGTGCCAGCAGCTTAGCTTTAGGGACAGAAACCTACGAGCAGTACTTC CASSLALGTETYEQYF
TRBJ2-2 TRBV5-4 TRBD2 few TGTGCCAGCAGCCCAGGACTAGCGGAACGCACCGGGGAGCTGTTTTTT CASSPGLAERTGELFF
TRBJ2-1 TRBV5-4 TRBD2 once TGTGCCAGCAGCGTGACTAGCGGATGGGACAATGAGCAGTTCTTC CASSVTSGWDNEQFF
TRBJ2-1 TRBV18 . . TGTGCCAGCTCACTCGGGAGCTCCTACAATGAGCAGTTCTTC CASSLGSSYNEQFF
TRBJ2-1 TRBV5-1 . few TGCGCCAGCATTAACCTCCCAGACAGCACCAATGAGCAGTTCTTC CASINLPDSTNEQFF
TRBJ1-1 TRBV5-4 TRBD1 few TGTGCCAGCAGCTCGTGGGGGACAGGGGAAACTGAAGCTTTCTTT CASSSWGTGETEAFF
TRBJ1-5 TRBV28 TRBD1 . TGTGCCAGCAGGCCCGGGACAGGGGGACGGGCAATTCAGCCCCAGCATTTT CASRPGTGGRAIQPQHF
TRBJ1-1 TRBV30 . few TGTGCCTGGACCCAATTCCTCGGTCTGACTGAAGCTTTCTTT CAWTQFLGLTEAFF
TRBJ2-2 TRBV27 . . TGTGCCAGCAGTTTATCCAGGGGCCTCACCGGGGAGCTGTTTTTT CASSLSRGLTGELFF
TRBJ1-4 TRBV21-1 . . TGTGCCAGCATCTGGCAGGGGGACAGGGCTTGGGAAAAACTGTTTTTT CASIWQGDRAWEKLFF
TRBJ2-5 TRBV7-9 TRBD1 once TGTTCCAGCAGCTACGGGACAGGCGGATTTCAAGAGACCCAGTACTTC CSSSYGTGGFQETQYF